This TCR beta chain appears in the sequencing data of a study of TIL therapy for anti-PD-1-resistant metastatic lung cancer. In the study overall: Patients then received nivolumab; progressors got lymphodepletion, TIL and IL-2.

General study findings and limits: TIL clonotype persistence in blood showed no apparent association with response.

Sample time point: pre-treatment sample, taken before nivolumab and TIL therapy. The immunoSEQ assay was v3. The protocol was immunoSEQ multiplex PCR, while the TCRdb copy is restricted to in-frame clones and leaves out a portion. The data hold 50,000 to 70,000 clones, with approximately 75% observed a single time. V lost 4 bases and J lost 3, with 11 bases in between. The CDR3 runs 13 residues. The germline V gene has CDR1 SGHRS and CDR2 YFSETQ. With regard to this clone: Antigen: not known.

The chain recombines TRBV5-1 with TRBJ2-7, with D hard to call. The TCR was taken from a person aged 25-85 years with non-small cell lung cancer. Sequenced here: blood, sampled at baseline. The CDR3 coding sequence is TGCGCCAGCAGCCCTGGACGGAGCTACGAGCAGTACTTC. Its translation: CASSPGRSYEQYF.